Included here is one T cell receptor (beta chain) sequence, with context. Its matching antigen is unknown. Germline V gene lookup returns CDR1 MRHNA and CDR2 SNTAGT. This CDR3 spans 15 amino acids. Trimming took off 5 bases at V and 0 bases at J, with 8 bases between the two ends. 60 Vbeta and 13 Jbeta primers were used in PCR. As handled by the study authors: As a later analysis found, there were approximately 80 million unique TCR beta chains, of which around 10 million were shared. Method: immunoSEQ multiplex PCR; TCRdb's copy keeps in-frame clones and lacks some. The V and J calls and clone size come from that table; D and trimming were worked out from the DNA. This sample has under 150,000 clones, with around 72% found just once. The data were obtained in a study of cytomegalovirus exposure and HLA in healthy donors. General observations from the study: Presence/absence analyses treated sequencing depth as roughly uniform across donors. HLA alleles were associated with some 16,000 TCR beta sequences in a later analysis at 0.05 false discovery rate. Previously analyzed data showed that most TCR beta V segments were productive at a frequency of about 87% or about 30%.

This clonotype originated in a woman between 50 and 59 years old in good health and CMV-seropositive. The specimen sequenced was PBMCs. The chain couples TRBV6-4 to TRBJ2-6; D is ambiguous. CDR3 sequence (DNA): TGTGCCAGCAGTCAAGAGTACTCTGGGGCCAACGTCCTGACTTTC. Encoded protein: CASSQEYSGANVLTF.